Sequencing of this T cell receptor beta chain was carried out in a study of blood T cell repertoires in COVID-19. The overall study: Samples came from the United States, Italy and Spain, spanning acute and convalescent COVID-19. Sources were T cells, B-cell-depleted T cells, or PBMCs; the material itself was cDNA or gDNA.

Authors' processing steps: Quantification of nucleated cells was approximated via reference gene primer amplification. Clones were sequenced by immunoSEQ multiplex PCR, and TCRdb holds only the in-frame ones, with some missing. The DNA gave D and trimming, while V, J and clone size come from that table. The table includes about 170,000 clones, 80% to 85% detected once. In its sample, this clone was seen once. The V segment lost 7 bases and the J segment 8 bases; nucleotides outside the gene matches: 16. The CDR3 contains 15 residues. Germline-derived CDR1 and CDR2 are SNHLY and FYNNEI. The V and J genes are TRBV2 and TRBJ1-2, with 7 nucleotides matching TRBD1. The sequence came from a woman aged 60 to 75 with acute or convalescent COVID-19. Input material: peripheral blood. The CDR3 sequence is CASTRPDRVRWGYTF. In nucleotides, the CDR3 is TGTGCCAGCACCAGACCCGACAGGGTGCGGTGGGGCTACACCTTC.